What follows are 4 T cell receptor beta chains derived from one specimen sequenced in a study of blood T cell repertoires in COVID-19 (dated by TCRdb to 2020 to 2021). Libraries were built with the immunoSEQ multiplex PCR assay. What TCRdb holds here is the immuneACCESS table cut down to in-frame rearrangements. Part of the clones is not present; checked against another copy, under half of the missing clones reflect an unresolved V gene, and the others are unexplained. Here the sample has about 220,000 clones; roughly 85% occur a single time. The top ten constitute approximately 2.3% of the sample. Sequences were obtained from peripheral blood. The receptors were gathered from a woman aged 70 to 79 with COVID-19, enrolled during active disease.

The gene calls are TRBV4-1 and TRBJ1-4; 7 positions match TRBD1. CDR1 and CDR2 (germline): MGHRA, YSYEKL. The CDR3 extends over 14 amino acids. V lost 4 bases, J lost 11 bases, and 10 bases stayed unmatched. The CDR3 loop is CASSPDRALGKLFF. The CDR3 region has the DNA TGCGCCAGCAGCCCCGACAGGGCCCTTGGGAAACTGTTTTTT.

The rearrangement joins TRBV7-2 to TRBJ2-5, with D maybe TRBD2 (7 bases). The CDR3 runs 17 residues. The ends were cut back, 1 base at V and 1 base at J, with 16 bases in the middle. Germline CDR1 is SGHTA and CDR2 is FQGNSA. This chain's CDR3 is CASSLGIVAGAQETQYF. The CDR3 DNA sequence: TGTGCCAGCAGCTTAGGGATTGTGGCGGGGGCCCAAGAGACCCAGTACTTC.

This rearrangement joins TRBV5-5 to TRBJ2-7; 7 bases fit TRBD1. The germline gives CDR1 SGHKS, CDR2 YYEKEE (reference sequence). V was clipped by 4 bases and J by 2 bases; unmatched bases: 12. The CDR3 spans 16 residues. CDR3 DNA sequence: TGTGCCAGCAGCCCCAGGATCGGGACAGATCCCTACGAGCAGTACTTC. Amino acid sequence: CASSPRIGTDPYEQYF.

The gene calls are TRBV3-1 (or the pseudogene TRBV3-2) and TRBJ2-2; D ambiguous. V was clipped by 7 bases and J by 1 base, with 10 bases between them. CDR3 length: 14 residues. Germline CDR1 reads LGHDT; CDR2 reads YNNKEL (reference sequence). CDR3 coding DNA: TGTGCCAGCAAGTCAACACAGAACACCGGGGAGCTGTTTTTT. Translating it yields CASKSTQNTGELFF.